The TCR beta chain described here comes from a study of OX40 agonist ivuxolimab in advanced cancers. The germline V gene has CDR1 SGHAT and CDR2 FQNNGV. J gave up 5 bases and V 5 bases, and 6 bases lay outside the gene matches. The CDR3 extends over 14 amino acids. A remark on this clone: Its antigen remains unknown.

Repertoires were generated with immunoSEQ multiplex PCR, while TCRdb's copy carries only in-frame clones and drops some. Among about 76,000 clones, around 86% were seen once, and the ten largest hold under 3%. Overall study results and limits: Circulating CD4+ and CD8+ T cells showed clonal expansion by week 6 at 0.1 to 3.0 mg/kg. More expanded clones were found, on average, in CD8+ than in CD4+ T cells.

V and J are TRBV11-2 and TRBJ1-5; 7 bases are a match to TRBD1. The specimen comprised CD4+ or CD8+ T cells sorted from blood, sampled in a trial of the OX40 agonist ivuxolimab. The receptor comes from an adult with an advanced solid tumor such as melanoma, head and neck, liver or kidney cancer. CDR3 in DNA: TGTGCCAGCAGCACGACAGGGCGTGATCAGCCCCAGCATTTT. Translated: CASSTTGRDQPQHF.